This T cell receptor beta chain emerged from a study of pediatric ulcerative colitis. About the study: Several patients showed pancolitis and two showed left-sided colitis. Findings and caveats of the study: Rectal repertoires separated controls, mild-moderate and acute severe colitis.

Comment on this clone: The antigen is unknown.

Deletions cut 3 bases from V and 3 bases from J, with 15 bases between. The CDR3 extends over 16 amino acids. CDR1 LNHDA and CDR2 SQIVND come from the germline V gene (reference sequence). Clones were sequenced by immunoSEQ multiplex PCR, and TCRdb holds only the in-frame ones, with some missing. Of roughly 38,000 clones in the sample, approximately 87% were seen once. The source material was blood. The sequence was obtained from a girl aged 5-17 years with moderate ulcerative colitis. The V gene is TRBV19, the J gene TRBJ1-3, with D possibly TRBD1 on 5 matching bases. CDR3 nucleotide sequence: TGTGCCAGTAGTATGATGACAGCGGCACTTGGAAACACCATATATTTT. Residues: CASSMMTAALGNTIYF.